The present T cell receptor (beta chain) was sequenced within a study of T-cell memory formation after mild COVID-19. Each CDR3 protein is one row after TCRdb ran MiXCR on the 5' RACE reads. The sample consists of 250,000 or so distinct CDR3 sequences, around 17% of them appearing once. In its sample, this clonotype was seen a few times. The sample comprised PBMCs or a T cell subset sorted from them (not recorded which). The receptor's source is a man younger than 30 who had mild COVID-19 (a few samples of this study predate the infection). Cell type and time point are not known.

CDR3 sequence reads: CASSQDRGLKEQYF. CDR3 in DNA: TGCGCCAGCAGCCAAGATCGGGGACTGAAAGAGCAGTACTTC. The V gene is TRBV4-1, the J gene TRBJ2-7, with D possibly TRBD2 on 6 matching bases. CDR1 and CDR2 from the germline V gene are MGHRA and YSYEKL. The CDR3 has 14 residues. Between the trimmed V and J ends, which lost 0 bases and 7 bases, there was a span of 13 bases.